The rows below give T cell receptor beta chains drawn from one sample of a study of T cell responses to AZD1222 COVID-19 vaccine. This table comes from immunoSEQ multiplex PCR, and its TCRdb copy is limited to in-frame clones, with some not included. This table holds about 96,000 clones, approximately 87% found once. Sequencing was performed on peripheral blood, taken on day 0 of AZD1222 vaccination. The receptors originated from an adult in good health. CDR3s include the opening cysteine and the closing phenylalanine or tryptophan. Fields, in order: clone size, D gene, V gene, J gene, CDR3 protein, CDR3 DNA. D genes are given only for firm matches. Only some rows state a clone size, as once, few, many or a class for expanded clones.

-,-,TRBV14,TRBJ2-1,CASSHLARPYNEQFF,TGTGCCAGCAGCCATCTAGCGAGACCTTACAATGAGCAGTTCTTC
-,-,TRBV2,TRBJ2-3,CASSEQADTQYF,TGTGCCAGCAGTGAACAGGCAGATACGCAGTATTTT
-,-,TRBV25-1,TRBJ2-7,CASSGFRVAHEQYF,TGTGCCAGCAGTGGATTTCGAGTGGCCCACGAGCAGTACTTC
-,-,TRBV11-2,TRBJ2-7,CASSLDYQTYEQYF,TGTGCCAGCAGCTTAGATTACCAGACCTACGAGCAGTACTTC
-,TRBD1,TRBV28,TRBJ1-5,CASSLGAWQGVNQPQHF,TGTGCCAGCAGTCTCGGGGCATGGCAGGGGGTCAATCAGCCCCAGCATTTT
-,-,TRBV5-5,TRBJ2-7,CASSPTGGEQYF,TGTGCCAGCAGCCCGACAGGCGGGGAGCAGTACTTC
-,TRBD2,TRBV6-5,TRBJ2-1,CASSSWTRGNEQFF,TGTGCCAGCAGTTCCTGGACTAGAGGCAATGAGCAGTTCTTC
-,-,TRBV28,TRBJ1-1,CATRTNTEAFF,TGTGCCACTAGGACGAACACTGAAGCTTTCTTT
-,TRBD1,TRBV7-3,TRBJ1-1,CASSLTGTGKNTEAFF,TGTGCCAGCAGCCTTACCGGGACAGGGAAGAACACTGAAGCTTTCTTT
once,-,TRBV7-9,TRBJ2-1,CASSLELGTISTLNEQFF,TGTGCCAGCAGCTTAGAACTCGGGACAATCTCCACCCTCAATGAGCAGTTCTTC
-,TRBD2,TRBV5-4,TRBJ2-2,CASSLGLAGGAGELFF,TGTGCCAGCAGCTTGGGACTAGCGGGGGGGGCCGGGGAGCTGTTTTTT
-,-,TRBV7-3,TRBJ1-1,CASSSDTLVGTEAFF,TGTGCCAGCAGCAGTGACACCCTAGTAGGCACTGAAGCTTTCTTT
-,TRBD1,TRBV10-3,TRBJ1-3,CAIEPDRTTGNTIYF,TGTGCCATTGAGCCGGACAGGACGACTGGAAACACCATATATTTT
once,-,TRBV19,TRBJ2-3,CASRYRGGGTDTQYF,TGTGCCAGTAGGTACAGGGGCGGGGGCACAGATACGCAGTATTTT
-,TRBD1,TRBV24-1,TRBJ1-1,CATRQGEETEAFF,TGTGCCACAAGACAGGGTGAAGAGACTGAAGCTTTCTTT
-,-,TRBV10-3,TRBJ1-1,CATQPTQGQEAFF,TGTGCCACCCAACCAACTCAGGGGCAGGAAGCTTTCTTT
-,TRBD1,TRBV5-4,TRBJ2-5,CASSRDRGEETQYF,TGTGCCAGCAGCCGGGACAGGGGAGAGGAGACCCAGTACTTC
once,-,TRBV18,TRBJ1-1,CASSPEENTEAFF,TGTGCCAGCTCACCTGAGGAGAACACTGAAGCTTTCTTT
-,-,TRBV5-5,TRBJ2-7,CASSLFSQNYEQYF,TGTGCCAGCAGCTTGTTTTCACAGAACTACGAGCAGTACTTC
-,TRBD2,TRBV9,TRBJ2-7,CASSVGIAGLYEQYF,TGTGCCAGCAGCGTAGGTATAGCGGGATTATACGAGCAGTACTTC
-,-,TRBV18,TRBJ2-1,CASSPLPLLANEQFF,TGTGCCAGCTCACCCCTTCCCCTTCTAGCTAATGAGCAGTTCTTC
-,TRBD2,TRBV15,TRBJ2-7,CATSSPGRRQYF,TGTGCCACCAGCAGCCCCGGGAGGAGGCAGTACTTC
-,TRBD1,TRBV9,TRBJ1-6,CASSGGQGNNSPLHF,TGTGCCAGCAGCGGGGGACAGGGGAATAATTCACCCCTCCACTTT
few,TRBD2,TRBV27,TRBJ2-1,CASILSRSGAGGNEQFF,TGTGCCAGCATCCTTTCCCGTAGCGGGGCTGGCGGCAATGAGCAGTTCTTC
once,-,TRBV4-3,TRBJ2-2,CASSPEGLNTGELFF,TGCGCCAGCAGCCCAGAGGGGCTAAACACCGGGGAGCTGTTTTTT
-,-,TRBV10-3,TRBJ2-5,CAISDDGREETQYF,TGTGCCATCAGTGACGATGGGAGAGAAGAGACCCAGTACTTC
-,-,TRBV19,TRBJ1-3,CASSLLGNTIYF,TGTGCCAGTAGTCTACTGGGAAACACCATATATTTT